A single sample gave rise to the 20 T cell receptor beta chains below, sequenced in a study of cytomegalovirus exposure and HLA in healthy donors (dated by TCRdb to the late 2010s). Receptor amplification or capture employed the immunoSEQ multiplex PCR assay. For the multiplex PCR, a mixture combining 60 forward primers for TCR Vbeta segments and 13 reverse primers for TCR Jbeta segments was used. Entries here come from immuneACCESS through TCRdb and include only in-frame sequences with V and J called. Some clones fail to appear in such tables; in the studies checked, an unresolved V gene covers under half of the shortfall, and the cause of the remainder is unknown. The sample table records about 130,000 clones. The biggest ten clones account for 1.5% to 2% of the sample. Material: PBMCs. All receptors derive from a man between 18 and 35 years old in good health and CMV-seronegative.

CDR3 loop: CASSVRGGETQYF. In DNA form, the CDR3 reads TGTGCCAGCAGTGTTCGGGGAGGAGAGACCCAGTACTTC. V and J are TRBV2 and TRBJ2-5; tentative D call: TRBD2 (6 bases). The CDR3 has 13 amino acids. From germline, CDR1 is SNHLY and CDR2 FYNNEI. V dropped 4 bases and J dropped 4 bases, with 10 bases sitting between them.

The V and J genes are TRBV28 and TRBJ1-6, with D uncertain. In germline, CDR1 is MDHEN, CDR2 SYDVKM. Trimming cost V 2 bases and J 7 bases, with 12 bases left between them. This CDR3 is 15 amino acids long. The chain's CDR3 is CASSLTGVGNSPLHF. CDR3 nucleotides: TGTGCCAGCAGTTTAACGGGAGTGGGGAATTCACCCCTCCACTTT.

The chain is built from TRBV7-9 and TRBJ1-5; 8 bases match TRBD1. Per germline, CDR1 SEHNR and CDR2 FQNEAQ (reference sequence). The V segment lost 0 bases and the J segment 4 bases; nucleotides outside the gene matches: 5. The length of the CDR3 is 16 residues. The CDR3 DNA reads as TGTGCCAGCAGCTTAGCGCTTGGGACAGGAAATCAGCCCCAGCATTTT. Translating it yields CASSLALGTGNQPQHF.

J is TRBJ2-7 and V is TRBV9, with D perhaps matching TRBD1 (6 bases). Trimming left V 4 bases short and J 2 bases short, with 10 bases between. Germline CDR1 is SGDLS and CDR2 is YYNGEE. This CDR3 region has 13 residues. The CDR3 reads CASSRTETYEQYF. The CDR3 DNA sequence: TGTGCCAGCAGCAGGACAGAAACCTACGAGCAGTACTTC.

This chain joins TRBV28 and TRBJ2-3; no clear D gene. The CDR3 covers 14 residues. Germline V gives CDR1 MDHEN, CDR2 SYDVKM. Trimming cost V 1 base and J 0 bases, with 5 bases left between them. The CDR3 DNA sequence: TGTGCCAGCAGTTTATCCGTGAGCACAGATACGCAGTATTTT. Translating it yields CASSLSVSTDTQYF.

The CDR3 loop reads CASSLYLVESEKLFF. CDR3 in DNA: TGTGCCAGCAGCTTATATCTGGTAGAGAGTGAAAAACTGTTTTTT. This chain uses TRBV7-9 with TRBJ1-4; D is unresolved. V was pared by 2 bases and J by 7 bases, with 14 bases between. The CDR3 sequence is 15 residues long. Germline CDR1 and CDR2: SEHNR and FQNEAQ (reference sequence).

This chain uses TRBV27 with TRBJ1-5; D remains ambiguous. Germline CDR1 MNHEY, CDR2 SMNVEV (reference sequence). The length of the CDR3 is 11 residues. The germline V and J ends were trimmed by 4 bases and 4 bases, with 2 bases remaining between them. The CDR3 spells CASSSNQPQHF. CDR3 nucleotides: TGTGCCAGCAGTTCAAATCAGCCCCAGCATTTT.

This chain links TRBV28 with TRBJ1-1; D is undetermined. Trimming took 6 bases from V and 4 from J, leaving 12 bases between them. The CDR3 contains 13 residues. Germline assignment: CDR1 MDHEN and CDR2 SYDVKM. The CDR3 coding sequence is TGTGCCAGCAGAGAGGGCCTGGTCACTGAAGCTTTCTTT. Protein sequence: CASREGLVTEAFF. The variable domain in full, completed from reference TRBV28 and TRBJ1-1, reads DVKVTQSSRYLVKRTGEKVFLECVQDMDHENMFWYRQDPGLGLRLIYFSYDVKMKEKGDIPEGYSVSREKKERFSLILESASTNQTSMYLCASREGLVTEAFFGQGTRLTVV.

CDR3 DNA sequence: TGTGCCAGCAGCTCAAAGAGAGCGACTAGCGGCCACACAGATACGCAGTATTTT. Translating gives CASSSKRATSGHTDTQYF. V and J are TRBV7-3 and TRBJ2-3, with 9 positions matching TRBD2. The ends lost 4 bases at V and 2 bases at J; junction bases unmatched: 13. The V gene's germline CDR1 is SGHTA and CDR2 FQGTGA. The CDR3 consists of 18 residues.

The chain carries TRBV2 and TRBJ2-7; D is undetermined. The CDR3 runs to 16 residues. Germline values: CDR1 SNHLY, CDR2 FYNNEI. V lost 0 bases, J lost 0 bases, and 12 bases lay in between. The CDR3 loop is CASSEAHSVYSYEQYF. The CDR3 DNA reads as TGTGCCAGCAGTGAAGCGCATTCAGTATACTCCTACGAGCAGTACTTC. The variable domain in full, completed from reference TRBV2 and TRBJ2-7, reads EPEVTQTPSHQVTQMGQEVILRCVPISNHLYFYWYRQILGQKVEFLVSFYNNEISEKSEIFDDQFSVERPDGSNFTLKIRSTKLEDSAMYFCASSEAHSVYSYEQYFGPGTRLTVT.

This chain connects TRBV6-4 to TRBJ2-1; 10 bases are a match to TRBD2. The CDR3 is 15 amino acids. The J segment lost 5 bases and the V segment lost 5 bases, leaving 6 bases of the junction unmatched. Germline CDR1 and CDR2: MRHNA and SNTAGT. The CDR3 protein is CASSSLAGENNEQFF. As DNA, the CDR3 is TGTGCCAGCAGTTCCCTAGCGGGAGAGAACAATGAGCAGTTCTTC.

The rearrangement uses TRBV6-5 and TRBJ2-5; 8 bases fit TRBD2. J lost 4 bases, V lost 4 bases, and 8 bases had no gene match. Germline CDR1 is MNHEY and CDR2 is SVGAGI. The CDR3 consists of 15 residues. The CDR3 spells CASSSGGRYSETQYF. The CDR3 bases are TGTGCCAGCAGTTCTGGCGGGAGGTATTCAGAGACCCAGTACTTC.

The chain links TRBV7-2 to TRBJ2-1; 9 nucleotides match TRBD1. The germline V gene has CDR1 SGHTA and CDR2 FQGNSA. This CDR3 has 16 residues. Losses at the gene ends were 5 bases for V and 4 bases for J; bases not matched to a gene: 9. The CDR3 DNA reads as TGTGCCAGCAGCGTCAGGGACAGGGTGAGGTACAATGAGCAGTTCTTC. It is translated as CASSVRDRVRYNEQFF.

The V gene is TRBV2, the J gene TRBJ2-1; possible D gene TRBD2, 6 bases. This CDR3 has 14 amino acids. CDR1 is SNHLY, CDR2 FYNNEI, per germline. V gave up 6 bases and J gave up 5 bases, with 14 bases separating them. The CDR3 bases are TGTGCCAGCAGCGCGATAGCGGAAAACAATGAGCAGTTCTTC. Residues: CASSAIAENNEQFF.

This sequence joins TRBV7-6 and TRBJ1-6, with D uncertain. V dropped 5 bases and J dropped 7 bases, with 15 bases sitting between them. The CDR3 has 15 amino acids. CDR1 and CDR2 (germline): SGHVS, FNYEAQ. CDR3 region: CASSRDDTKNSPLHF. In nucleotides, the CDR3 is TGTGCCAGCAGCCGAGATGATACGAAGAATTCACCCCTCCACTTT. Based on the CDR3 plus reference TRBV7-6 and TRBJ1-6, the full variable domain is GAGVSQSPRYKVTKRGQDVALRCDPISGHVSLYWYRQALGQGPEFLTYFNYEAQQDKSGLPNDRFSAERPEGSISTLTIQRTEQRDSAMYRCASSRDDTKNSPLHFGNGTRLTVT.

The chain joins TRBV11-3 to TRBJ2-2, with 8 bases fitting TRBD2. The germline V gene has CDR1 SGHNT and CDR2 YENEEA. This CDR3 is 16 amino acids long. V gave up 1 base and J gave up 2 bases; unmatched junction bases: 3. CDR3 loop: CASSLGGGLNTGELFF. CDR3 nucleotides: TGTGCCAGCAGCTTAGGCGGGGGGTTAAACACCGGGGAGCTGTTTTTT.

The chain joins TRBV28 to TRBJ1-3; D not certain. CDR1 MDHEN and CDR2 SYDVKM come from the germline V gene. The CDR3 sequence is 15 residues long. Trimming pared 5 bases from V and 0 bases from J, leaving 11 bases between. CDR3 sequence reads: CASSIHSYSGNTIYF. The CDR3 DNA reads TGTGCCAGCAGTATCCATTCCTACTCTGGAAACACCATATATTTT.

The V call is TRBV6-5, the J call TRBJ1-1, with D perhaps TRBD1 (6 bases). Germline V lookup: CDR1 MNHEY, CDR2 SVGAGI. The CDR3 spans 12 residues. Trimming pared 6 bases from V and 10 bases from J, leaving 15 bases between. CDR3 in amino acids: CASSRGEQGAFF. The DNA of the CDR3 is TGTGCCAGCAGCCGGGGGGAACAGGGAGCTTTCTTT.

The chain is built from TRBV27 and TRBJ1-1; 7 bases match TRBD1. The CDR3 is 16 amino acids. The V and J ends lost 3 bases and 4 bases, in that order; junction bases with no gene match: 11. CDR1 is MNHEY and CDR2 is SMNVEV in the germline V gene (reference sequence). The CDR3 here is CASSFLGQGGLTEAFF. CDR3 in DNA: TGTGCCAGCAGTTTCTTGGGGCAGGGGGGTCTCACTGAAGCTTTCTTT.

This rearrangement joins TRBV5-4 to TRBJ1-2, with 9 positions matching TRBD1. Trimming cost V 5 bases and J 4 bases; bases outside gene matches: 6. CDR1 SGHNT and CDR2 YYREEE come from the germline V gene (reference sequence). This CDR3 spans 14 amino acids. CDR3 in DNA: TGTGCCAGCAGGGAACAGGGGGCGGCCTATGGCTACACCTTC. Translated, it gives CASREQGAAYGYTF. The full variable domain, with the rest looked up from reference TRBV5-4 and TRBJ1-2, is ETGVTQSPTHLIKTRGQQVTLRCSSQSGHNTVSWYQQALGQGPQFIFQYYREEENGRGNFPPRFSGLQFPNYSSELNVNALELDDSALYLCASREQGAAYGYTFGSGTRLTVV.